This passage covers 27 T cell receptor beta chains from one sample sequenced in a study of blood T cell repertoires in COVID-19. Here immunoSEQ multiplex PCR was the method, and the copy in TCRdb shows in-frame clones only, minus some. Of roughly 260,000 clones listed, around 82% are singletons. The sequenced material came from peripheral blood. Every receptor here comes from a woman of 80 years or more with active or convalescent COVID-19.

The CDR3 protein is CASSQDWAGAAFF. The CDR3, as DNA: TGTGCCAGCAGCCAAGATTGGGCAGGGGCGGCTTTCTTT. This chain uses TRBV3-1 (or the pseudogene TRBV3-2) with TRBJ1-1, with D possibly being TRBD1 (6 bases). Trimming shortened V by 0 bases and J by 11 bases, and 13 bases separated the two germline ends. The CDR3 runs 13 residues. Germline V gives CDR1 LGHDT, CDR2 YNNKEL (reference sequence).

Concerning this clone itself: The sample holds other DNA sequences that translate to the same CDR3. The J gene is TRBJ1-6, the V gene TRBV7-9; no clear D gene. V was trimmed by 4 bases and J by 0 bases, leaving 4 bases between them. Germline values: CDR1 SEHNR, CDR2 FQNEAQ (reference sequence). The CDR3 has 14 residues. CDR3 in DNA: TGTGCCAGCAGCTGGAGCTCCTATAATTCACCCCTCCACTTT. Its translation: CASSWSSYNSPLHF.

This chain uses TRBV28 with TRBJ1-2, with a tentative D call TRBD1 (6 bases). The V and J ends lost 8 bases and 4 bases respectively, with 17 bases between them. The germline gives CDR1 MDHEN, CDR2 SYDVKM. This CDR3 spans 14 amino acids. For the CDR3, the DNA is TGTGCCAGCCAAATTTTACAGGGAACCTATGGCTACACCTTC. The encoded protein is CASQILQGTYGYTF.

The V gene is TRBV19, the J gene TRBJ1-2, with no clear D. The CDR3 spans 12 residues. V shed 5 bases and J shed 1 base, with 5 bases lying between them. Germline lookup yields CDR1 LNHDA and CDR2 SQIVND (reference sequence). The CDR3 DNA sequence: TGTGCCAGTAGTTATCTTAACTATGGCTACACCTTC. Translation: CASSYLNYGYTF.

The chain uses TRBV6-6 and TRBJ2-2, with D perhaps matching TRBD1 (5 bases). The V gene lost 7 bases and the J gene lost 0 bases, with 6 bases spanning the gap. The CDR3 spans 13 residues. Germline V gene sequence: CDR1 MNHNY, CDR2 SVGAGI (reference sequence). Written as DNA, the CDR3 is TGTGCCAGCAAGGGGCCGAACACCGGGGAGCTGTTTTTT. This codes for CASKGPNTGELFF.

Only a few counts were recorded for this clone. J is TRBJ2-7 and V is TRBV6-5; 8 nucleotides match TRBD2. Germline V gene data show CDR1 as MNHEY and CDR2 as SVGAGI. The V segment lost 3 bases and the J segment 0 bases; nucleotides outside the gene matches: 4. The CDR3 loop spans 15 amino acids. CDR3 nucleotides: TGTGCCAGCAGTTATCTGGCGGGAGGCTCCTACGAGCAGTACTTC. Amino acids: CASSYLAGGSYEQYF.

This sequence joins TRBV5-1 and TRBJ2-2, with 7 bases that match TRBD1. The CDR3 covers 14 residues. CDR1 is SGHRS, CDR2 YFSETQ, per germline. Trimming took 8 bases from V and 1 from J; bases not matched to a gene: 5. The CDR3 is CASQRQGNTGELFF. The CDR3 DNA reads TGCGCCAGTCAGAGACAGGGGAACACCGGGGAGCTGTTTTTT.

The V and J genes are TRBV6-5 and TRBJ1-1; D possibly corresponds to TRBD1 (5 bases). Trimming shortened V by 6 bases and J by 3 bases, and 17 bases separated the two germline ends. Germline CDR1 is MNHEY and CDR2 is SVGAGI. The CDR3 consists of 15 residues. CDR3 nucleotides: TGTGCCAGCAGGGGGCAGGGCCGGGGGGACACTGAAGCTTTCTTT. It yields the protein CASRGQGRGDTEAFF.

J is TRBJ2-3 and V is TRBV20-1; 12 nucleotides match TRBD2. CDR1 DFQATT and CDR2 SNEGSKA come from the germline V gene (reference sequence). The V gene end was trimmed by 3 bases and the J gene end by 7 bases; junction bases not matched to a gene: 11. The CDR3 consists of 16 residues. The CDR3 region has the DNA TGCAGTGCTAGTCCCCCCCTAGCGGGGGGGCAATATACGCAGTATTTT. This sequence encodes CSASPPLAGGQYTQYF.

This clone was counted between two and nine times. This sequence joins TRBV29-1 and TRBJ1-2; 8 positions agree with TRBD1. The J segment lost 5 bases and the V segment lost 4 bases, leaving 6 bases of the junction unmatched. The CDR3 length is 13 residues. Germline V CDR1 and CDR2: SQVTM, ANQGSEA. The chain's CDR3 is CSVGGGQGYGYTF. CDR3 bases: TGCAGCGTTGGGGGTGGACAGGGTTATGGCTACACCTTC. The complete variable domain, with remaining parts taken from reference TRBV29-1 and TRBJ1-2, reads SAVISQKPSRDICQRGTSLTIQCQVDSQVTMMFWYRQQPGQSLTLIATANQGSEATYESGFVIDKFPISRPNLTFSTLTVSNMSPEDSSIYLCSVGGGQGYGYTFGSGTRLTVV.

The CDR3 is CASRPPESTNEQFF. The CDR3 DNA is TGCGCCAGCAGACCCCCTGAGTCCACCAATGAGCAGTTCTTC. The J gene is TRBJ2-1, the V gene TRBV5-1; D unclear. V lost 5 bases to trimming and J lost 6 bases, with 15 bases between them. The CDR3 extends over 14 amino acids. The germline V gene encodes CDR1 SGHRS and CDR2 YFSETQ.

The chain joins TRBV24-1 to TRBJ1-4; D unclear. V lost 0 bases and J lost 5, with 12 bases in between. Germline CDR1 KGHDR, CDR2 SFDVKD. This CDR3 is built from 16 residues. CDR3 region: CATSDLHSRLNEKLFF. The CDR3 bases are TGTGCCACCAGTGATTTGCATAGCCGACTAAATGAAAAACTGTTTTTT.

The rearrangement joins TRBV28 to TRBJ1-6, with D unresolved. Germline-derived CDR1 and CDR2 are MDHEN and SYDVKM. Trimming stripped 5 bases from V and 7 bases from J, with 18 bases between. This CDR3 comprises 16 residues. The chain's CDR3 is CASSGKQQVPNSPLHF. CDR3 DNA sequence: TGTGCCAGCAGTGGCAAACAGCAGGTGCCGAATTCACCCCTCCACTTT.

The V call is TRBV14, the J call TRBJ2-1; D is perhaps TRBD2 (6 bases). The V gene's germline CDR1 is SGHDN and CDR2 FVKESK. Trimming left V 9 bases short and J 8 bases short, with 23 bases between. This CDR3 is 15 amino acids long. CDR3 in amino acids: CARKKRSTTGDEQFF. CDR3 nucleotides: TGTGCCAGAAAAAAAAGGTCGACAACGGGAGATGAGCAGTTCTTC.

V gene TRBV5-1 combines with J gene TRBJ1-4, with D possibly being TRBD1 (5 bases). The V end lost 4 bases, the J end lost 2 bases, and 15 bases lay between the germline ends. The V gene's germline CDR1 is SGHRS and CDR2 YFSETQ. There are 16 residues in the CDR3. The CDR3 protein is CASSPDSLLTNEKLFF. CDR3 DNA sequence: TGCGCCAGCAGCCCCGACAGCCTGCTGACTAATGAAAAACTGTTTTTT. The full variable domain, completed using reference TRBV5-1 and TRBJ1-4, is KAGVTQTPRYLIKTRGQQVTLSCSPISGHRSVSWYQQTPGQGLQFLFEYFSETQRNKGNFPGRFSGRQFSNSRSEMNVSTLELGDSALYLCASSPDSLLTNEKLFFGSGTQLSVL.

The gene calls are TRBV2 and TRBJ1-2, with D maybe TRBD1 (5 bases). CDR1 is SNHLY and CDR2 is FYNNEI in the germline V gene. V lost 3 bases to trimming and J lost 7 bases, with 12 bases between them. The CDR3 spans 13 residues. The CDR3 DNA reads TGTGCCAGCAGTGACCAGGGATCGGTTGGCTACACCTTC. The encoded protein is CASSDQGSVGYTF.

This chain joins TRBV28 and TRBJ1-2; unclear D gene. The CDR3 is made up of 13 amino acids. In germline, CDR1 is MDHEN, CDR2 SYDVKM. V was cut by 6 bases and J by 0 bases, with 8 bases left in between. CDR3 in DNA: TGTGCCAGCAGCCCGCTAGCTAACTATGGCTACACCTTC. Protein sequence: CASSPLANYGYTF.

The V gene is TRBV7-2, the J gene TRBJ2-7, with TRBD2 identical over 12 bases. CDR3 length: 14 residues. Trimming removed 7 bases from V and 4 bases from J; junction bases left unmatched: 5. Germline CDR1 SGHTA, CDR2 FQGNSA. CDR3 region: CASMATSGSYEQYF. In DNA form, the CDR3 reads TGTGCCAGCATGGCGACTAGCGGGAGTTACGAGCAGTACTTC.

This chain joins TRBV19 and TRBJ2-3; D gene unclear. The CDR3 is 14 residues long. The germline V gene has CDR1 LNHDA and CDR2 SQIVND (reference sequence). V shed 3 bases and J shed 1 base, with 8 bases lying between them. The CDR3 region is CASSIRVGTDTQYF. CDR3 DNA sequence: TGTGCCAGTAGTATTCGGGTTGGCACAGATACGCAGTATTTT.

The table lists this clone with a few counts. This chain joins TRBV18 and TRBJ1-4; D remains unclear. Per germline, CDR1 KGHSH and CDR2 LQKENI. Trimming took 0 bases from V and 7 from J, leaving 18 bases between them. There are 17 residues in the CDR3. The CDR3 coding sequence is TGTGCCAGCTCACCACCTAGCAGTTCTTCTCCCTCTGAAAAACTGTTTTTT. Amino acids: CASSPPSSSSPSEKLFF.

Comments on this clone: Other DNA sequences from this sample encode an identical CDR3 as well. The chain carries TRBV19 and TRBJ1-1; D is perhaps TRBD1 (5 bases). The CDR3 length is 15 residues. V was pared by 3 bases and J by 0 bases, with 11 bases between. Germline V gene data show CDR1 as LNHDA and CDR2 as SQIVND (reference sequence). The CDR3 here is CASSIGGGMNTEAFF. For the CDR3, the DNA is TGTGCCAGTAGTATTGGGGGGGGAATGAACACTGAAGCTTTCTTT.

V is TRBV28 and J is TRBJ2-7, with D perhaps TRBD2 (7 bases). CDR3 length equals 13 residues. Germline loops: CDR1 MDHEN, CDR2 SYDVKM. Trimming cost V 6 bases and J 3 bases, with 12 bases left between them. The CDR3 DNA reads as TGTGCCAGCAGGGTGGGGGGGCTCTACGAGCAGTACTTC. Amino acids: CASRVGGLYEQYF.

The V gene is TRBV11-3, the J gene TRBJ2-3; tentative D call: TRBD1 (6 bases). In germline, CDR1 is SGHNT, CDR2 YENEEA. The CDR3 runs 14 residues. V lost 5 bases, J lost 5 bases, and 14 bases lay in between. The CDR3 loop reads CASSTRTAQDTQYF. The CDR3 DNA is TGTGCCAGCAGCACAAGGACAGCCCAAGATACGCAGTATTTT.

In this sample, this clone turned up a few times. This rearrangement joins TRBV5-1 to TRBJ2-2; D uncertain. CDR1 is SGHRS and CDR2 is YFSETQ in the germline V gene. V was clipped by 0 bases and J by 8 bases, with 14 bases between them. The CDR3 spans 15 residues. The CDR3 sequence: CASSLGFGASGELFF. The CDR3 DNA sequence: TGCGCCAGCAGCTTGGGGTTCGGAGCATCTGGGGAGCTGTTTTTT.

This chain uses TRBV2 with TRBJ2-7; 11 positions agree with TRBD2. CDR1 and CDR2 (germline): SNHLY, FYNNEI. J lost 0 bases, V lost 3 bases, and 7 bases had no gene match. This CDR3 has 17 residues. CDR3 in DNA: TGTGCCAGCAGTGAGGTAGCGGGGGGGAAATACTCCTACGAGCAGTACTTC. This encodes CASSEVAGGKYSYEQYF.

This clone was recorded once. The V gene is TRBV27, the J gene TRBJ2-2; 9 bases fit TRBD2. CDR1 and CDR2 from the germline V gene are MNHEY and SMNVEV (reference sequence). After removal of 2 bases from V and 4 bases from J, the junction contained 5 bases not matched to a gene. The CDR3 runs to 16 residues. The CDR3 DNA reads as TGTGCCAGCAGTTTAGTAGGCGGGAGGGCCACCGGGGAGCTGTTTTTT. Translation gives CASSLVGGRATGELFF.

This clone was observed once. V gene TRBV29-1 combines with J gene TRBJ2-5; 9 positions match TRBD1. The germline V gene has CDR1 SQVTM and CDR2 ANQGSEA. This CDR3 comprises 13 residues. The J segment lost 2 bases and the V segment lost 6 bases, leaving 4 bases of the junction unmatched. The CDR3 sequence: CSVDRGRQETQYF. The CDR3 region has the DNA TGCAGCGTGGACAGGGGACGTCAAGAGACCCAGTACTTC.